This T cell receptor beta chain was documented in a study of PD-1 blockade in classical Hodgkin lymphoma. Whole-study findings and limits: The authors excluded patients who started nivolumab under 1 year after ASCT. A reduction in baseline TCR diversity was reportedly seen in newly diagnosed patients relative to healthy donors. Whoever responded completely had baseline diversity much like that seen in newly diagnosed patients.

The trim removed 0 bases at V and 5 bases at J, leaving 5 bases unmatched. This CDR3 has 16 residues. Germline-derived CDR1 and CDR2 are ENHRY and SYGVKD. Method: immunoSEQ multiplex PCR; TCRdb's copy keeps in-frame clones and lacks some. The table includes over 60,000 clones, 90% to 95% detected once. Time point reported: cycle 4 day 1 (C4D1), after about 6 weeks of nivolumab. Every patient experienced relapse after autologous stem cell transplantation, and brentuximab vedotin exposure varied. On this clone itself: As yet, its antigen is unknown.

Sequencing was performed on peripheral blood mononuclear cells (PBMCs), taken before the fourth cycle of nivolumab. The chain uses TRBV10-3 and TRBJ2-3, with 10 nucleotides matching TRBD2. The source is a human donor with classical Hodgkin lymphoma. The CDR3 sequence is CAISESSGGAVDTQYF. The CDR3 DNA sequence: TGTGCCATCAGTGAGTCAAGCGGGGGGGCGGTAGATACGCAGTATTTT.